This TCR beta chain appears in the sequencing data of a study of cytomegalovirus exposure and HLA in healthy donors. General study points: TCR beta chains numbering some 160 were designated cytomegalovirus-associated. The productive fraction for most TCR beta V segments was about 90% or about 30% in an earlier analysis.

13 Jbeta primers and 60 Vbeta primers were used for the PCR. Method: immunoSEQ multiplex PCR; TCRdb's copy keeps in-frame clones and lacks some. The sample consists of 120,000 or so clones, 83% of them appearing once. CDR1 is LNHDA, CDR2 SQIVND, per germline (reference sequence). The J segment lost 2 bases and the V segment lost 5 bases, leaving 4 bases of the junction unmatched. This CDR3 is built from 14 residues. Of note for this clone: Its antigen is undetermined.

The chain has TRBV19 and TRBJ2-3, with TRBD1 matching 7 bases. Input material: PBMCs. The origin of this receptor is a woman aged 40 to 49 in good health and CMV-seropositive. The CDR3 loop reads CASSGDRYTDTQYF. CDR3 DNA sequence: TGTGCCAGTAGTGGGGACAGATACACAGATACGCAGTATTTT.